The 22 T cell receptor beta chains below all came from one sample that was sequenced in a study of blood T cell repertoires in COVID-19. Sequencing was performed with immunoSEQ multiplex PCR; in TCRdb, only in-frame clones are kept and a portion is missing. The data show around 220,000 clones, nearly 90% seen once. The sequencing sample was made of PBMCs or T cells enriched from blood (not recorded which). The receptors here all came from a man aged 25 to 40 who had been exposed to COVID-19.

This clone came up once. This chain joins TRBV7-3 and TRBJ2-3; TRBD2 aligns across 7 bases. This CDR3 comprises 15 residues. Trimming cost V 5 bases and J 2 bases; bases outside gene matches: 7. Germline V gives CDR1 SGHTA, CDR2 FQGTGA. The CDR3 bases are TGTGCCAGCAGCCTAAACGGGGGGTACACAGATACGCAGTATTTT. Protein product: CASSLNGGYTDTQYF.

V gene TRBV18 combines with J gene TRBJ1-2; a possible D gene is TRBD1 (6 bases). This CDR3 comprises 16 residues. Germline CDR1 and CDR2: KGHSH and LQKENI. The V gene lost 2 bases and the J gene lost 7 bases, with 20 bases spanning the gap. The CDR3 spells CASSPDRYMGRSGYTF. Written as DNA, the CDR3 is TGTGCCAGCTCACCAGACAGGTACATGGGTCGAAGTGGCTACACCTTC.

This chain joins TRBV2 and TRBJ1-6; D is undetermined. The CDR3 has 14 residues. V shed 8 bases and J shed 2 bases, with 10 bases lying between them. Germline V gene data show CDR1 as SNHLY and CDR2 as FYNNEI. The DNA of the CDR3 is TGTGCCAGCCTAAGAGATCCCTATAATTCACCCCTCCACTTT. Protein sequence: CASLRDPYNSPLHF. The whole variable domain, filled in from reference TRBV2 and TRBJ1-6, reads EPEVTQTPSHQVTQMGQEVILRCVPISNHLYFYWYRQILGQKVEFLVSFYNNEISEKSEIFDDQFSVERPDGSNFTLKIRSTKLEDSAMYFCASLRDPYNSPLHFGNGTRLTVT.

The V gene is TRBV6-2 or TRBV6-3, the J gene TRBJ2-1; D is ambiguous. Germline loops: CDR1 MNHEY, CDR2 SVGEGT. The CDR3 has 17 amino acids. V was pared by 1 base and J by 0 bases, with 13 bases between. The CDR3, as DNA: TGTGCCAGCAGTTACTATCTTACTCCGAGCTCCTACAATGAGCAGTTCTTC. Amino acids: CASSYYLTPSSYNEQFF.

The chain is built from TRBV7-9 and TRBJ1-4; D might be TRBD1 (6 bases). This CDR3 has 15 amino acids. Germline values: CDR1 SEHNR, CDR2 FQNEAQ (reference sequence). Trimming stripped 6 bases from V and 7 bases from J, with 18 bases between. This CDR3 is CASSHRDIRLEKLFF. In DNA form, the CDR3 reads TGTGCCAGCAGTCATAGGGACATAAGGCTTGAAAAACTGTTTTTT.

The rearrangement links TRBV6-5 to TRBJ1-1; TRBD1 matches at 7 bases. This CDR3 has 12 residues. V gave up 6 bases and J gave up 10 bases; unmatched junction bases: 8. The germline CDR1 and CDR2 sequences are MNHEY and SVGAGI. DNA for the CDR3: TGTGCCAGCAGGGATGGACAGGCTCCAGCTTTCTTT. Protein: CASRDGQAPAFF.

V and J are TRBV24-1 and TRBJ1-1; D might be TRBD1 (5 bases). Trimming removed 3 bases at V and 7 bases at J, with 17 bases between. Germline CDR1 and CDR2: KGHDR and SFDVKD. The CDR3 has 15 residues. CDR3 DNA: TGTGCCACCAGTGATGGTCTCAAAAACAGGAGTGAAGCTTTCTTT. The encoded protein is CATSDGLKNRSEAFF.

The chain carries TRBV11-1 and TRBJ2-5; TRBD1 matches at 8 bases. The CDR3 has 14 residues. CDR1 and CDR2 from the germline V gene are SGHAT and FQDESV (reference sequence). V lost 4 bases and J lost 5; bases outside the gene matches: 6. For the CDR3, the DNA is TGTGCCAGCAGCTCGGGACAGGCCCAGGAGACCCAGTACTTC. Protein: CASSSGQAQETQYF.

The rearrangement joins TRBV9 to TRBJ1-6; no clear D gene. This CDR3 spans 13 amino acids. CDR1 is SGDLS, CDR2 YYNGEE, per germline. Trimming took 3 bases from V and 6 from J, leaving 7 bases between them. The CDR3 here is CASSETANSPLHF. Written as DNA, the CDR3 is TGTGCCAGCAGCGAAACAGCTAATTCACCCCTCCACTTT.

The V call is TRBV12-3 or TRBV12-4, the J call TRBJ1-5; D gene unclear. V shed 3 bases and J shed 8 bases, with 11 bases lying between them. The CDR3 runs to 13 residues. The CDR3 protein is CASSLPNGEPQHF. The CDR3 DNA sequence: TGTGCCAGCAGTTTGCCCAACGGGGAGCCCCAGCATTTT.

The rearrangement uses TRBV12-3 or TRBV12-4 and TRBJ2-3; maybe TRBD1 (5 bases). V lost 6 bases and J lost 5, with 12 bases in between. CDR3 length: 13 amino acids. The CDR3 region has the DNA TGTGCCAGCAGCACTATAAGGGGAGATACGCAGTATTTT. Translating it yields CASSTIRGDTQYF.

The chain couples TRBV5-6 to TRBJ1-4; no definite D call. V was clipped by 4 bases and J by 8 bases, with 27 bases between them. The CDR3 has 18 amino acids. The germline V gene encodes CDR1 SGHDT and CDR2 YYEEEE. The CDR3 loop reads CASSGGRTPTAQREKLFF. The CDR3 nucleotides read TGTGCCAGCAGCGGTGGACGGACGCCGACGGCCCAGCGGGAAAAACTGTTTTTT.

V is TRBV5-8 and J is TRBJ1-3; D unclear. The CDR3 length is 11 residues. Germline CDR1 SGHTS, CDR2 YDEGEE. V was shortened by 7 bases and J by 4 bases, with 6 bases between the two germline ends. The CDR3: CASGLGNTIYF. The CDR3, as DNA: TGTGCCAGCGGACTAGGAAACACCATATATTTT.

This chain joins TRBV5-6 and TRBJ2-7, with 9 bases identical to TRBD1. The trim removed 0 bases at V and 6 bases at J, leaving 7 bases unmatched. Germline lookup yields CDR1 SGHDT and CDR2 YYEEEE. There are 15 residues in the CDR3. The CDR3 sequence: CASSLEPGQGIEQYF. CDR3 coding DNA: TGTGCCAGCAGCTTGGAGCCGGGACAGGGCATCGAGCAGTACTTC.

J is TRBJ1-6 and V is TRBV18; 10 nucleotides align to TRBD1. Trimming took 1 base from V and 7 from J; bases not matched to a gene: 7. Germline lookup yields CDR1 KGHSH and CDR2 LQKENI. CDR3 length: 17 amino acids. This chain's CDR3 is CASSPLGDRGQNSPLHF. The CDR3, as DNA: TGTGCCAGCTCACCACTAGGAGACAGGGGGCAAAATTCACCCCTCCACTTT.

The J gene is TRBJ2-7, the V gene TRBV5-6; 7 bases are shared with TRBD1. The J segment lost 5 bases and the V segment lost 0 bases, leaving 11 bases of the junction unmatched. CDR1 SGHDT and CDR2 YYEEEE come from the germline V gene. This CDR3 has 16 amino acids. The CDR3 reads CASSLGETGYVHEQYF. The CDR3 nucleotides are TGTGCCAGCAGCTTGGGGGAGACAGGGTATGTCCACGAGCAGTACTTC.

This chain connects TRBV7-9 to TRBJ2-3, with TRBD2 matching over 14 bases. Germline loops: CDR1 SEHNR, CDR2 FQNEAQ (reference sequence). This CDR3 contains 17 residues. The junction had 6 bases not matched to a gene; V was cut back by 5 bases and J by 2 bases. The chain's CDR3 is CASSTRLAGGPTDTQYF. CDR3 nucleotide sequence: TGTGCCAGCAGCACCCGACTAGCGGGGGGGCCCACAGATACGCAGTATTTT.

The rearrangement links TRBV6-5 to TRBJ1-1; 9 bases align to TRBD1. The trim removed 6 bases at V and 11 bases at J, leaving 13 bases unmatched. Germline CDR1 MNHEY, CDR2 SVGAGI. CDR3 size: 14 residues. Here the CDR3 reads CASSSTGTGFRAFF. The CDR3 DNA is TGTGCCAGCAGCTCAACCGGGACAGGGTTTAGGGCTTTCTTT.

Concerning this clone itself: At one end the junction does not follow the germline gene, possibly because of a read error. The chain carries TRBV7-9 and TRBJ1-2; no clear D. CDR3 length: 13 amino acids. Per the germline V gene, CDR1 is SEHNR and CDR2 is FQNEAQ (reference sequence). The CDR3 spells CASSSQHNNGYTF. The CDR3 DNA sequence: TGTGCCAGCAGCTCGCAACATAACAATGGCTACACCTTC.

V is TRBV2 and J is TRBJ1-1; 7 positions agree with TRBD1. V lost 6 bases, J lost 2 bases, and 3 bases stayed unmatched. The length of the CDR3 is 13 residues. Germline values: CDR1 SNHLY, CDR2 FYNNEI. The CDR3, as DNA: TGTGCCAGCAGCGACAGGGTTAACACTGAAGCTTTCTTT. It translates to CASSDRVNTEAFF.

This chain joins TRBV7-2 and TRBJ1-4; TRBD1 is a possible D gene (6 bases). This CDR3 contains 14 residues. Germline lookup yields CDR1 SGHTA and CDR2 FQGNSA. V lost 5 bases and J lost 14, with 21 bases in between. CDR3 bases: TGTGCCAGCAGCAACCAAGGGGGGGGCGGTGGGCTGTTTTTT. This encodes CASSNQGGGGGLFF.

The V and J genes are TRBV28 and TRBJ1-5, with a possible D match to TRBD1 (5 bases). Germline CDR1 MDHEN, CDR2 SYDVKM. V lost 8 bases and J 2 bases, leaving 13 bases between the germline ends. CDR3 length: 14 residues. CDR3: CASRGLEGNQPQHF. DNA of the CDR3: TGTGCCAGCCGGGGGTTAGAGGGCAATCAGCCCCAGCATTTT.